The 23 T cell receptor beta chains in this list originate from one sample, sequenced in a study of cytomegalovirus exposure and HLA in healthy donors. PCR primers comprised 60 Vbeta and 13 Jbeta primers. The protocol was immunoSEQ multiplex PCR, while the TCRdb copy is restricted to in-frame clones and leaves out a portion. The sample holds 100,000 to 150,000 clones, approximately 74% seen once. The sequenced sample consisted of PBMCs. Receptor source: a middle-aged man in good health and CMV-seropositive.

The rearrangement uses TRBV21-1 and TRBJ2-7; the table's D gene call, TRBD2, was not cross checked with the DNA. TRBV21-1 is a known pseudogene. This CDR3 contains 10 residues. CDR3 sequence (DNA): TGTGCCAGCAGCCCCGGGGAGTGGATTTTC. Translating gives CASSPGEWIF.

The chain is built from TRBV5-6 and TRBJ2-5, with D perhaps matching TRBD1 (5 bases). Germline CDR1 and CDR2: SGHDT and YYEEEE. V was trimmed by 4 bases and J by 3 bases, leaving 10 bases between them. The CDR3 spans 13 residues. CDR3 DNA: TGTGCCAGCAGCCCCCCCAGGGAAGAGACCCAGTACTTC. This gives the protein CASSPPREETQYF.

The rearrangement uses TRBV18 and TRBJ2-7; TRBD2 aligns across 9 bases. Losses at the gene ends were 3 bases for V and 5 bases for J; bases not matched to a gene: 11. In germline, CDR1 is KGHSH, CDR2 LQKENI. The CDR3 length is 16 residues. The DNA for the CDR3 is TGTGCCAGCTCACCTACCGGGACTAGCTTTGTCCACGAGCAGTACTTC. Translated, it gives CASSPTGTSFVHEQYF.

The rearrangement links TRBV4-2 to TRBJ1-3; 7 bases align to TRBD1. Germline CDR1 LGHNA, CDR2 YNFKEQ. The CDR3 is 19 amino acids. V gave up 0 bases and J gave up 3 bases; unmatched junction bases: 14. CDR3 residues: CASSQEITGNRGGGNTIYF. CDR3 coding DNA: TGTGCCAGCAGCCAAGAAATAACGGGGAACAGGGGAGGTGGAAACACCATATATTTT.

This chain uses TRBV18 with TRBJ1-1, with D uncertain. Germline CDR1 KGHSH, CDR2 LQKENI. The ends were cut back, 3 bases at V and 1 base at J, with 15 bases in the middle. CDR3 length equals 16 residues. Written as DNA, the CDR3 is TGTGCCAGCTCACCCCTGAATAATCGGGGGAACACTGAAGCTTTCTTT. It specifies CASSPLNNRGNTEAFF.

The rearrangement links TRBV4-1 to TRBJ1-4; D is ambiguous. The CDR3 runs 13 residues. Germline V lookup: CDR1 MGHRA, CDR2 YSYEKL. Deletions cut 1 base from V and 5 bases from J, with 5 bases between. The CDR3 bases are TGCGCCAGCAGCCAAGTTATAAATGAAAAACTGTTTTTT. Its protein product is CASSQVINEKLFF.

The V and J genes are TRBV30 and TRBJ2-2; D uncertain. CDR1 and CDR2 from the germline V gene are GTSNPN and SVGIG (reference sequence). The V gene lost 4 bases and the J gene lost 1 base, with 7 bases spanning the gap. This CDR3 is built from 13 residues. The CDR3 loop is CAWKPGNTGELFF. CDR3 sequence (DNA): TGTGCCTGGAAGCCGGGGAACACCGGGGAGCTGTTTTTT.

In this sample, this clone turned up a few times. The rearrangement links TRBV19 to TRBJ1-2, with a tentative D call TRBD1 (5 bases). V lost 4 bases and J lost 0, with 15 bases in between. The CDR3 loop spans 16 amino acids. Germline loops: CDR1 LNHDA, CDR2 SQIVND (reference sequence). The DNA of the CDR3 is TGTGCCAGTAGTACCTCTTGGACAACCCCTAACTATGGCTACACCTTC. Translating it yields CASSTSWTTPNYGYTF.

The V call is TRBV10-1, the J call TRBJ1-3; D is perhaps TRBD1 (5 bases). Deletions cut 8 bases from V and 4 bases from J, with 9 bases between. CDR1 is WNHNN, CDR2 SYGVQD, per germline (reference sequence). The CDR3 consists of 12 residues. This CDR3 is CASPRAGNTIYF. DNA of the CDR3: TGCGCCAGCCCCAGGGCCGGAAACACCATATATTTT.

This clone occurred a few times. The chain recombines TRBV28 with TRBJ1-1; D is undetermined. Trimming cost V 5 bases and J 4 bases, with 11 bases left between them. This CDR3 spans 13 amino acids. Per the germline V gene, CDR1 is MDHEN and CDR2 is SYDVKM. CDR3 region: CASSDPGSTEAFF. The CDR3 DNA reads as TGTGCCAGCAGTGACCCCGGGAGCACTGAAGCTTTCTTT.

The chain recombines TRBV6-6 with TRBJ1-4, with TRBD1 matching 12 bases. Germline trimming cut 0 bases from V and 9 bases from J; bases unmatched to any gene: 2. The germline V gene has CDR1 MNHNY and CDR2 SVGAGI (reference sequence). This CDR3 is built from 15 residues. DNA for the CDR3: TGTGCCAGCAGTTACTCTGGGACAGGGGGCCAAAAACTGTTTTTT. Translated: CASSYSGTGGQKLFF.

This clone was recorded once. The V call is TRBV7-2, the J call TRBJ2-2, with D tentatively TRBD1 (6 bases). Per germline, CDR1 SGHTA and CDR2 FQGNSA. This CDR3 spans 13 amino acids. The V gene lost 1 base and the J gene lost 7 bases, with 7 bases spanning the gap. The DNA for the CDR3 is TGTGCCAGCAGCTTAGAGGGGGACGGGGAGCTGTTTTTT. Translated: CASSLEGDGELFF.

This chain uses TRBV27 with TRBJ2-1; 7 nucleotides agree with TRBD2. Germline trimming cut 6 bases from V and 5 bases from J; bases unmatched to any gene: 4. Germline CDR1 reads MNHEY; CDR2 reads SMNVEV (reference sequence). The CDR3 totals 13 residues. The CDR3 loop is CASRTSGDNEQFF. CDR3 DNA: TGTGCCAGCAGGACAAGCGGGGACAATGAGCAGTTCTTC.

The chain carries TRBV2 and TRBJ2-2, with 9 bases that match TRBD2. After removal of 5 bases from V and 7 bases from J, the junction contained 8 bases not matched to a gene. Germline V gene lookup returns CDR1 SNHLY and CDR2 FYNNEI. The CDR3 runs 15 residues. CDR3 residues: CASSLRGGQGGELFF. The CDR3 bases are TGTGCCAGCAGTCTGCGGGGGGGCCAGGGCGGGGAGCTGTTTTTT.

The chain is built from TRBV11-2 and TRBJ1-5; no reliable D call. Germline V gene sequence: CDR1 SGHAT, CDR2 FQNNGV. The CDR3 loop spans 13 amino acids. Trimming left V 5 bases short and J 6 bases short, with 11 bases between. In DNA, the CDR3 is TGTGCCAGCAGCCCCCTTCGGGGTCAGCCCCAGCATTTT. Translated, it gives CASSPLRGQPQHF.

The chain combines TRBV5-8 with TRBJ1-1; TRBD1 agrees at 9 bases. V shed 2 bases and J 4 bases; nucleotides not matched to a gene: 3. Germline CDR1 and CDR2: SGHTS and YDEGEE. This CDR3 has 14 residues. As DNA, the CDR3 is TGTGCCAGCAGCTTTGGGACAGGGATCACTGAAGCTTTCTTT. Encoded protein: CASSFGTGITEAFF.

The chain carries TRBV7-2 and TRBJ2-1, with TRBD2 matching over 14 bases. Germline trimming cut 5 bases from V and 6 bases from J; bases unmatched to any gene: 3. The CDR3 loop spans 15 amino acids. Germline-derived CDR1 and CDR2 are SGHTA and FQGNSA. CDR3 amino acids: CASSPTSGRVNEQFF. As DNA, the CDR3 is TGTGCCAGCAGCCCGACTAGCGGGAGGGTCAATGAGCAGTTCTTC.

The genes are TRBV7-2 and TRBJ1-3; D uncertain. The V gene's germline CDR1 is SGHTA and CDR2 FQGNSA. The CDR3 runs 14 residues. Trimming pared 5 bases from V and 7 bases from J, leaving 15 bases between. CDR3 sequence: CASSQDLSGNTIYF. CDR3 bases: TGTGCCAGCAGCCAAGACCTGTCCGGGAACACCATATATTTT.

This clone showed up just a few times. This chain uses TRBV28 with TRBJ2-1, with TRBD1 as a possible D gene (6 bases). The CDR3 has 11 residues. Germline loops: CDR1 MDHEN, CDR2 SYDVKM. Trimming took 5 bases from V and 12 from J, leaving 11 bases between them. This CDR3 reads CASSLPGAQFF. In DNA form, the CDR3 reads TGTGCCAGCAGTCTACCAGGGGCGCAGTTCTTC.

This chain links TRBV4-3 with TRBJ2-7; weak D call: TRBD2 (6 bases). The CDR3 consists of 17 residues. The germline V gene encodes CDR1 LGHNA and CDR2 YSLEER. V was clipped by 0 bases and J by 3 bases, with 18 bases between them. The CDR3 sequence: CASSQDSLGGDGYEQYF. The CDR3 DNA is TGCGCCAGCAGCCAAGACAGTCTCGGGGGAGACGGCTACGAGCAGTACTTC.

This chain links TRBV19 with TRBJ2-5; possibly TRBD1 for D (6 bases). The CDR3 spans 11 residues. Germline V gene lookup returns CDR1 LNHDA and CDR2 SQIVND (reference sequence). V lost 3 bases and J lost 7, with 6 bases in between. The CDR3 nucleotides are TGTGCCAGTAGTATGGACAGGACCCAGTACTTC. Amino acid sequence: CASSMDRTQYF.

The J gene is TRBJ1-1, the V gene TRBV6-6; D not certain. Germline CDR1 is MNHNY and CDR2 is SVGAGI (reference sequence). This CDR3 region has 12 residues. Trimming cost V 7 bases and J 5 bases, with 11 bases left between them. CDR3 loop: CASIAGSTEAFF. CDR3 DNA: TGTGCCAGCATCGCGGGAAGTACTGAAGCTTTCTTT.

The CDR3 coding sequence is TGTGCCAGCAGTGACGATTTGGTGAGCTCCTACAATGAGCAGTTCTTC. Amino acid sequence: CASSDDLVSSYNEQFF. This chain joins TRBV6-4 and TRBJ2-1; no reliable D call. Germline CDR1 reads MRHNA; CDR2 reads SNTAGT. Trimming stripped 2 bases from V and 0 bases from J, with 11 bases between. The CDR3 sequence is 16 residues long.